At least ten counts were recorded for the clone carrying this T cell receptor beta chain. This specimen belongs to a study of identical twins. The CDR3 length is 17 residues. Deletions cut 6 bases from V and 4 bases from J, with 26 bases between. CDR1 SQVTM and CDR2 ANQGSEA come from the germline V gene. MiXCR, applied by TCRdb to the 5' RACE reads, yields one record per CDR3 protein. The table records some 590,000 distinct CDR3 sequences, 9.6% of them present only once. These records were also assigned to another study, of yellow fever vaccine responses in identical twins.

The chain employs TRBV29-1 and TRBJ2-3; D may be TRBD1 or TRBD2 (5 bases each). Sample: PBMCs. This TCR derives from a woman between 18 and 29 years old in good health. DNA for the CDR3: TGCAGCGTAAGGGGCGGGCCCGACTCTCTCCCGGCAGATACGCAGTATTTT. Amino acid sequence: CSVRGGPDSLPADTQYF.